A single T cell receptor (beta chain) is shown here with its context. The germline CDR1 and CDR2 sequences are SGHVS and FNYEAQ. The CDR3 is 15 amino acids. V dropped 1 base and J dropped 4 bases, with 13 bases sitting between them. Generated by immunoSEQ multiplex PCR, the TCRdb table keeps only in-frame clones and is missing some. In the table there are under 200,000 clones, 85% to 95% of which are singletons. This specimen comes from a study of shared clonotypes between healthy human individuals. Donors were Caucasian adults residing in Nashville, Tennessee, USA. Specimen: naive CD4+ T cells sorted from blood. Subset noted: CD45RA+ positively selected. The receptor's source is a woman between 25 and 40 years old in good health. This chain uses TRBV7-6 with TRBJ1-1; D uncertain. Written as DNA, the CDR3 is TGTGCCAGCAGCTTAGTCGGGGAGAGATCCACTGAAGCTTTCTTT. It yields the protein CASSLVGERSTEAFF.